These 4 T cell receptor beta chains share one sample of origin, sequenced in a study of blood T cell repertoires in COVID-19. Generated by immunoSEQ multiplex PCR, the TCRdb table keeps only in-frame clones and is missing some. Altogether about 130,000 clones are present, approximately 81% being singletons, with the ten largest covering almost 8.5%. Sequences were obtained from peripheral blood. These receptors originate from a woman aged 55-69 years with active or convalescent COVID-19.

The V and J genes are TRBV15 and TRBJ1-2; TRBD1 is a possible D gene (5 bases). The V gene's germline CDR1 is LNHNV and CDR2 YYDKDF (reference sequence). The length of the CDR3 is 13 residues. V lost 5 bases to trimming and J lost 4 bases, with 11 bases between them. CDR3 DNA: TGTGCCACCAGCGACGAGGGACTCTATGGCTACACCTTC. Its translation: CATSDEGLYGYTF.

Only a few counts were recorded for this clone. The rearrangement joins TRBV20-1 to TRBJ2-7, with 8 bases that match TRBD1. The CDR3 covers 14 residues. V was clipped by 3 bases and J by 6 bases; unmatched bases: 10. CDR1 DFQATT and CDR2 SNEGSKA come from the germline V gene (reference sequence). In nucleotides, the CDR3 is TGCAGTGCTAGTCTGATCGACAGGGGAGGCGAGCAGTACTTC. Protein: CSASLIDRGGEQYF.

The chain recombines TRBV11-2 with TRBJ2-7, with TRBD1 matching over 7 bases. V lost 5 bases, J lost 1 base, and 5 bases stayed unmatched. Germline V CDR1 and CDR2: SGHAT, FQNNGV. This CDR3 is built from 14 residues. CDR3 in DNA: TGTGCCAGCAGCCTCCGGACAGGTTCCTACGAGCAGTACTTC. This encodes CASSLRTGSYEQYF.

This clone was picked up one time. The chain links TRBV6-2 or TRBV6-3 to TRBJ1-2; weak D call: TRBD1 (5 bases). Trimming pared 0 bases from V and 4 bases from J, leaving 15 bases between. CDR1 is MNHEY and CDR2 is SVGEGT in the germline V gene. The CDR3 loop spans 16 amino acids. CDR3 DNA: TGTGCCAGCAGTTACTCGACAAGACAGCGGGCCTATGGCTACACCTTC. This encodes CASSYSTRQRAYGYTF.